The 21 T cell receptor beta chains below all came from one sample that was sequenced in a study of patients and donors after allogeneic stem cell transplantation. TCRdb processed the RT-PCR reads anew with MiXCR; each CDR3 protein has one entry. The data show some 960,000 distinct CDR3 sequences, about a sixth seen once. Sequencing was performed on blood, either unsorted or a sorted T cell fraction (not recorded which). These receptors were taken from a human donor who was either an allogeneic HSCT recipient or a stem cell or donor lymphocyte infusion donor (not recorded which). It is not recorded whose cells these are; they may come from a transplant donor.

The J gene is TRBJ2-5, the V gene TRBV20-1; 7 bases match TRBD1. V trimming: 0 bases; J trimming: 2 bases; junction bases outside the gene matches: 6. CDR1 is DFQATT and CDR2 is SNEGSKA in the germline V gene (reference sequence). This CDR3 is 15 amino acids long. The CDR3 reads CSARDGQDRQETQYF. CDR3 bases: TGCAGTGCTAGAGATGGACAGGACAGACAAGAGACCCAGTACTTC.

This clonotype was seen only a few times. The genes are TRBV7-9 and TRBJ2-5; D unresolved. CDR3 length: 14 residues. V was pared by 5 bases and J by 2 bases, with 12 bases between. Germline loops: CDR1 SEHNR, CDR2 FQNEAQ (reference sequence). Here the CDR3 reads CASSTPAQQETQYF. Written as DNA, the CDR3 is TGTGCCAGCAGCACCCCGGCGCAACAAGAGACCCAGTACTTC.

This clonotype was found many times. V usage is TRBV13 and J usage is TRBJ1-2, with D possibly TRBD1 on 5 matching bases. Germline CDR1 is PRHDT and CDR2 is FYEKMQ (reference sequence). V shed 5 bases and J shed 7 bases, with 17 bases lying between them. The CDR3 has 14 amino acids. CDR3 residues: CASSPPNKGFGYTF. CDR3 bases: TGTGCCAGCAGCCCCCCCAACAAGGGGTTTGGCTACACCTTC. Using reference TRBV13 and TRBJ1-2 for the parts outside the CDR3, the full variable domain is AAGVIQSPRHLIKEKRETATLKCYPIPRHDTVYWYQQGPGQDPQFLISFYEKMQSDKGSIPDRFSAQQFSDYHSELNMSSLELGDSALYFCASSPPNKGFGYTFGSGTRLTVV.

The chain couples TRBV7-2 to TRBJ2-1; no clear D gene. The CDR3 sequence is 16 residues long. The germline V gene has CDR1 SGHTA and CDR2 FQGNSA. Trimming took off 5 bases at V and 0 bases at J, with 14 bases between the two ends. The CDR3, as DNA: TGTGCCAGCAGCGCTAGGGTCTCTAACTCCTACAATGAGCAGTTCTTC. Encoded protein: CASSARVSNSYNEQFF.

This clonotype was observed at least ten times. This chain links TRBV10-3 with TRBJ2-2, with D unclear. Germline CDR1 reads ENHRY; CDR2 reads SYGVKD. V was shortened by 6 bases and J by 3 bases, with 2 bases between the two germline ends. The CDR3 totals 11 residues. The CDR3 nucleotides read TGTGCCATCAGGGACACCGGGGAGCTGTTTTTT. Translating gives CAIRDTGELFF.

This rearrangement joins TRBV7-2 to TRBJ2-1; TRBD2 is a possible D gene (6 bases). CDR1 is SGHTA and CDR2 is FQGNSA in the germline V gene. The CDR3 length is 15 residues. Trimming cost V 2 bases and J 6 bases, with 14 bases left between them. The CDR3, as DNA: TGTGCCAGCAGCTTACGCGGGAAGTTTGTCAATGAGCAGTTCTTC. It yields the protein CASSLRGKFVNEQFF.

The chain employs TRBV20-1 and TRBJ2-5; D is uncertain. CDR1 is DFQATT, CDR2 SNEGSKA, per germline (reference sequence). V was clipped by 1 base and J by 5 bases, with 8 bases between them. The CDR3 covers 12 residues. CDR3 loop: CSARGHRETQYF. Written as DNA, the CDR3 is TGCAGTGCTAGAGGGCATCGGGAGACCCAGTACTTC.

The chain has TRBV20-1 and TRBJ2-7; possibly TRBD2 for D (6 bases). V was trimmed by 3 bases and J by 3 bases, leaving 15 bases between them. The CDR3 covers 14 residues. Germline assignment: CDR1 DFQATT and CDR2 SNEGSKA (reference sequence). The CDR3 sequence is CSASPSGRGYEQYF. The CDR3 DNA is TGCAGTGCTAGCCCCTCCGGGAGAGGCTACGAGCAGTACTTC.

The CDR3 here is CASSDSRYSPLHF. Written as DNA, the CDR3 is TGTGCCAGCAGTGACTCGAGATATTCACCCCTCCACTTT. The chain employs TRBV6-4 and TRBJ1-6; no clear D gene. Trimming stripped 0 bases from V and 8 bases from J, with 5 bases between. CDR1 MRHNA and CDR2 SNTAGT come from the germline V gene. The CDR3 runs 13 residues.

This clonotype was detected only a few times. The chain employs TRBV30 and TRBJ2-1; 9 bases agree with TRBD2. J gave up 5 bases and V 0 bases, and 8 bases lay outside the gene matches. The CDR3 consists of 16 residues. The germline CDR1 and CDR2 sequences are GTSNPN and SVGIG (reference sequence). The CDR3 loop reads CAWSVGGLATNNEQFF. The CDR3 nucleotides read TGTGCCTGGAGTGTAGGCGGACTAGCGACCAACAATGAGCAGTTCTTC.

This clonotype was counted at least ten times. The chain is built from TRBV12-3 or TRBV12-4 and TRBJ1-5; 12 bases agree with TRBD1. V shed 4 bases, J shed 7 bases, and the junction held 5 bases outside the gene matches. This CDR3 has 15 residues. CDR3 sequence: CASSSGQGAGQPQHF. Written as DNA, the CDR3 is TGTGCCAGCAGTTCGGGACAGGGGGCAGGGCAGCCCCAGCATTTT.

A few counts support this clonotype. The chain uses TRBV5-5 and TRBJ2-1; TRBD2 matches 9 bases. This CDR3 comprises 15 residues. Germline V gene data show CDR1 as SGHKS and CDR2 as YYEKEE (reference sequence). Unmatched junction bases numbered 8, after V lost 2 bases and J lost 8 bases. DNA for the CDR3: TGTGCCAGCAGCTTTTCCCTAGCGGGACCCCATGAGCAGTTCTTC. It translates to CASSFSLAGPHEQFF. Full variable domain (outside the CDR3, taken from reference TRBV5-5 and TRBJ2-1): DAGVTQSPTHLIKTRGQQVTLRCSPISGHKSVSWYQQVLGQGPQFIFQYYEKEERGRGNFPDRFSARQFPNYSSELNVNALLLGDSALYLCASSFSLAGPHEQFFGPGTRLTVL.

This clonotype was detected only a few times. This chain connects TRBV5-1 to TRBJ2-3, with D unclear. Germline V gene sequence: CDR1 SGHRS, CDR2 YFSETQ. V gave up 6 bases and J gave up 0 bases, with 8 bases separating them. The CDR3 runs to 13 residues. The CDR3 DNA is TGCGCCAGCACCGGGTCCAGCACAGATACGCAGTATTTT. The encoded protein is CASTGSSTDTQYF.

The sample holds a few counts of this clonotype. The chain employs TRBV9 and TRBJ1-1; weak D call: TRBD1 (6 bases). The CDR3 is made up of 14 amino acids. V lost 0 bases, J lost 3 bases, and 9 bases lay in between. In germline, CDR1 is SGDLS, CDR2 YYNGEE. CDR3 in amino acids: CASSVEGVDTEAFF. CDR3 bases: TGTGCCAGCAGCGTAGAGGGGGTCGACACTGAAGCTTTCTTT.

J is TRBJ2-1 and V is TRBV12-3 or TRBV12-4, with TRBD2 matching over 15 bases. Losses at the gene ends were 7 bases for V and 10 bases for J; bases not matched to a gene: 8. There are 15 residues in the CDR3. The CDR3 DNA sequence: TGTGCCAGCACCTTGGGGACTAGCGGGGGGTCAGAGCAGTTCTTC. Translating it yields CASTLGTSGGSEQFF.

The chain employs TRBV11-2 and TRBJ2-2, with D hard to call. V was trimmed by 1 base and J by 6 bases, leaving 9 bases between them. This CDR3 is 14 amino acids long. Looked up from germline, CDR1 is SGHAT and CDR2 is FQNNGV. CDR3 amino acids: CASSLVGLSGELFF. The CDR3 nucleotides are TGTGCCAGCAGCTTAGTAGGGTTATCCGGGGAGCTGTTTTTT.

The chain couples TRBV7-8 to TRBJ2-7; D possibly corresponds to TRBD2 (6 bases). Trimming cost V 0 bases and J 4 bases, with 13 bases left between them. The CDR3 runs 15 residues. From germline, CDR1 is SGHVS and CDR2 FQNEAQ. For the CDR3, the DNA is TGTGCCAGCAGCTTAGCGGGAGGTGCTATTTACGAGCAGTACTTC. Encoded protein: CASSLAGGAIYEQYF.

The V gene is TRBV3-1, the J gene TRBJ2-5, with 7 bases aligning to TRBD1. CDR3 length: 14 amino acids. CDR1 is LGHDT and CDR2 is YNNKEL in the germline V gene (reference sequence). Losses at the gene ends were 6 bases for V and 3 bases for J; bases not matched to a gene: 7. The CDR3 spells CASSLQGPEETQYF. CDR3 sequence (DNA): TGTGCCAGCAGTCTACAGGGGCCGGAAGAGACCCAGTACTTC.

Written as DNA, the CDR3 is TGTGCCAGCAGCCAAGATGAGGGCGGGGGGGGCGGAGATACGCAGTATTTT. It codes for CASSQDEGGGGGDTQYF. This chain connects TRBV4-2 to TRBJ2-3; the match to TRBD2 covers 9 bases. With 0 bases clipped from V and 5 bases from J, the junction kept 9 bases outside the gene matches. Germline assignment: CDR1 LGHNA and CDR2 YNFKEQ. The CDR3 contains 17 residues.

This clonotype was seen ten or more times. V gene TRBV10-3 combines with J gene TRBJ2-7; 10 nucleotides line up with TRBD2. Germline V gives CDR1 ENHRY, CDR2 SYGVKD. CDR3 length: 19 residues. The trim removed 4 bases at V and 0 bases at J, leaving 15 bases unmatched. CDR3 DNA sequence: TGTGCCATCAGTGGCCACCCGGACTATAGCGGGAGGACCTCCTACGAGCAGTACTTC. Protein: CAISGHPDYSGRTSYEQYF.

This chain joins TRBV18 and TRBJ1-2; TRBD1 matches at 9 bases. V trimming: 6 bases; J trimming: 6 bases; junction bases outside the gene matches: 11. Germline V gene sequence: CDR1 KGHSH, CDR2 LQKENI. The CDR3 is 15 amino acids. In DNA form, the CDR3 reads TGTGCCAGCTCGGAACAGGGGGCGTTACGAGATGGCTACACCTTC. Translation gives CASSEQGALRDGYTF.